This TCR beta chain stems from a study of cytomegalovirus exposure and HLA in healthy donors. The study's findings and limits: Investigators reported about 160 TCR beta chains as tied to cytomegalovirus. Reportedly, TCR beta sequences accurately predicted HLA-A and HLA-B alleles in most subjects.

PCR amplification relied on 60 Vbeta primers (plus 13 Jbeta primers). TCRdb's copy holds only in-frame clones and misses some; the assay was immunoSEQ multiplex PCR. The sample carries about 110,000 clones, about 86% recorded once. On this clone: Its specificity is unknown.

The sequencing sample was made of PBMCs. The receptor was derived from a man aged 35 to 55 in good health and CMV-seronegative.

CDR3 sequence (DNA): TGCAGTGCTACCCTCAATGAGCAGTTCTTC. It codes for CSATLNEQFF. This chain joins TRBV20-1 and TRBJ2-1, with D uncertain. The CDR3 spans 10 residues. With 4 bases removed from V and 6 bases from J, the gap between germline ends came to 4 bases. Germline CDR1 reads DFQATT; CDR2 reads SNEGSKA (reference sequence).